This T cell receptor (beta chain) was identified during a study of CD8+ T cells in alopecia areata. Looking at the study overall: The share of scalp area affected provided the severity score for treated patients. Study observations and caveats: There were also resident alphabeta T cells of normal skin sequenced in scalp samples.

cDNA reverse transcribed from extracted RNA served as the sequencing template. Using immunoSEQ multiplex PCR, the repertoire was profiled, and TCRdb retains in-frame clones only, with some absent. The data contain about 180,000 clones, around 49% of them singletons. The treatment is: oral pan-JAK inhibitor, 5-10 mg twice daily. Concerning this clone: Its antigen is as yet unknown.

Germline loops: CDR1 DFQATT, CDR2 SNEGSKA (reference sequence). The CDR3 contains 11 residues. Trimming left V 6 bases short and J 6 bases short, with 11 bases between. This specimen consisted of CD8+ T cells sorted from blood, obtained around week 53, from a patient treated with tofacitinib. The chain uses TRBV20-1 and TRBJ1-1, with D unclear. This TCR was sampled from a human donor with alopecia areata. DNA of the CDR3: TGCAGTGCCCGATGGGATTCTGAAGCTTTCTTT. Its protein product is CSARWDSEAFF.